This TCR beta chain was recorded in a study of blood T cell repertoires in COVID-19. Overall study: COVID-19 samples from acute and convalescent phases originated in the United States, Italy and Spain.

Some clones are missing from TCRdb's copy, which holds only in-frame ones; the method was immunoSEQ multiplex PCR. The sample yields a few hundred thousand clones, roughly nine tenths seen once. This CDR3 spans 14 amino acids. Germline V gene data show CDR1 as LGHDT and CDR2 as YNNKEL (reference sequence). V was trimmed by 2 bases and J by 1 base, leaving 8 bases between them. This clone appeared a single time. This TCR was recovered from a woman aged 55 to 70 who had recovered from COVID-19. V and J are TRBV3-1 (or the pseudogene TRBV3-2) and TRBJ1-1, with no clear D. Sequencing was performed on PBMCs or T cells enriched from blood (not recorded which). This CDR3 is CASSQWQRNTEAFF. CDR3 in DNA: TGTGCCAGCAGCCAATGGCAAAGGAACACTGAAGCTTTCTTT.